Shown below are 26 T cell receptor beta chains from a single sample sequenced in a study of beta chain features in type 1 diabetes. Overall study results and limits: Across all four CD4+ subsets, people with type 1 diabetes showed modestly shorter TCRB CDR3s.

As every portion of the isolated RNA was reverse transcribed, the sequencing read expressed TCRB transcripts. Profiling relied on immunoSEQ multiplex PCR, and the TCRdb table lists in-frame clones only, not all of them. The sample lists roughly 340,000 clones, roughly 13% seen once, with 0.01% in the top ten. These receptors have no identified antigens. Sequencing was performed on naive CD4+ T cells from blood. All receptors come from a young woman with type 1 diabetes.

This clone was observed a few times. This chain connects TRBV25-1 to TRBJ2-3; D gene ambiguous. V was clipped by 0 bases and J by 2 bases, with 9 bases between them. This CDR3 region has 15 residues. Looked up from germline, CDR1 is MGHDK and CDR2 is SYGVNS. DNA for the CDR3: TGTGCCAGCAGTGAATATCCCTCGTCCACAGATACGCAGTATTTT. Encoded protein: CASSEYPSSTDTQYF.

DNA for the CDR3: TGCAGCGCCTCTAGCGGGCGCTACGAGCAGTACTTC. Amino acid sequence: CSASSGRYEQYF. V usage is TRBV29-1 and J usage is TRBJ2-7, with 8 bases identical to TRBD2. V lost 7 bases to trimming and J lost 3 bases; unmatched junction nucleotides: 5. CDR3 length: 12 residues. CDR1 SQVTM and CDR2 ANQGSEA come from the germline V gene.

This chain links TRBV15 with TRBJ2-7, with 7 bases matching TRBD2. Germline CDR1 and CDR2: LNHNV and YYDKDF (reference sequence). CDR3 length: 14 amino acids. V dropped 1 base and J dropped 2; count of bases not matched to a gene: 2. CDR3 loop: CATSRGGGTYEQYF. CDR3 coding DNA: TGTGCCACCAGCAGAGGGGGGGGAACCTACGAGCAGTACTTC.

This clone appeared a few times. The CDR3 loop reads CAWTPGGRGASTDTQYF. As DNA, the CDR3 is TGTGCCTGGACCCCTGGCGGGAGGGGGGCTAGCACAGATACGCAGTATTTT. The V gene is TRBV30, the J gene TRBJ2-3; TRBD2 matches 9 bases. The V segment lost 4 bases and the J segment 0 bases; nucleotides outside the gene matches: 11. Germline V gene lookup returns CDR1 GTSNPN and CDR2 SVGIG (reference sequence). There are 17 residues in the CDR3.

The chain joins TRBV18 to TRBJ1-2, with 7 bases matching TRBD1. The CDR3 runs 14 residues. Germline assignment: CDR1 KGHSH and CDR2 LQKENI. V shed 3 bases and J 4 bases; nucleotides not matched to a gene: 5. CDR3 loop: CASSPGTDSYGYTF. The CDR3 DNA reads TGTGCCAGCTCACCCGGGACAGACTCCTATGGCTACACCTTC.

This chain joins TRBV9 and TRBJ2-5, with TRBD1 identical over 10 bases. The V segment lost 3 bases and the J segment 7 bases; nucleotides outside the gene matches: 3. The germline CDR1 and CDR2 sequences are SGDLS and YYNGEE. This CDR3 has 13 residues. CDR3: CASSGGQGGTQYF. DNA for the CDR3: TGTGCCAGCAGCGGCGGACAGGGGGGGACCCAGTACTTC. Full variable domain (rest looked up from reference TRBV9 and TRBJ2-5): DSGVTQTPKHLITATGQRVTLRCSPRSGDLSVYWYQQSLDQGLQFLIQYYNGEERAKGNILERFSAQQFPDLHSELNLSSLELGDSALYFCASSGGQGGTQYFGPGTRLLVL.

The chain uses TRBV7-9 and TRBJ1-5, with D possibly TRBD1 on 5 matching bases. This CDR3 is 14 amino acids long. The germline V gene encodes CDR1 SEHNR and CDR2 FQNEAQ (reference sequence). V was cut by 4 bases and J by 5 bases, with 12 bases left in between. This CDR3 reads CASSSQGSDQPQHF. For the CDR3, the DNA is TGTGCCAGCAGCTCCCAGGGATCTGATCAGCCCCAGCATTTT.

This chain joins TRBV5-4 and TRBJ2-5; 7 bases agree with TRBD2. The V gene's germline CDR1 is SGHNT and CDR2 YYREEE (reference sequence). The CDR3 spans 13 residues. V lost 9 bases to trimming and J lost 2 bases; unmatched junction nucleotides: 7. The CDR3 DNA reads as TGTGCCACCGTACGAGCGGGGCAAGAGACCCAGTACTTC. This translates into CATVRAGQETQYF.

The chain has TRBV6-6 and TRBJ2-7; TRBD1 matches 9 bases. Germline values: CDR1 MNHNY, CDR2 SVGAGI (reference sequence). CDR3 size: 13 residues. V shed 4 bases, J shed 6 bases, and the junction held 4 bases outside the gene matches. This CDR3 reads CASSFPDRGEQYF. The CDR3 DNA sequence: TGTGCCAGCAGTTTCCCGGACAGGGGCGAGCAGTACTTC.

This chain links TRBV27 with TRBJ2-7, with 8 bases identical to TRBD1. V lost 2 bases, J lost 11 bases, and 2 bases stayed unmatched. This CDR3 spans 11 amino acids. Germline CDR1 is MNHEY and CDR2 is SMNVEV (reference sequence). CDR3 sequence: CASSLQGAEYF. The CDR3 DNA is TGTGCCAGCAGTTTACAGGGGGCCGAGTACTTC.

V usage is TRBV29-1 and J usage is TRBJ2-2; D perhaps matches TRBD2 (5 bases). The ends were cut back, 5 bases at V and 0 bases at J, with 10 bases in the middle. From germline, CDR1 is SQVTM and CDR2 ANQGSEA. The CDR3 is 14 residues long. CDR3 region: CSVRGSANTGELFF. The DNA of the CDR3 is TGCAGCGTTCGTGGTAGCGCGAACACCGGGGAGCTGTTTTTT.

This clone was counted between two and nine times. This chain connects TRBV6-5 to TRBJ1-1, with D tentatively TRBD1 (5 bases). Trimming removed 2 bases at V and 0 bases at J, with 7 bases between. CDR3 size: 14 residues. Per germline, CDR1 MNHEY and CDR2 SVGAGI. Here the CDR3 DNA reads TGTGCCAGCAGTTACAGGGGTCTGAACACTGAAGCTTTCTTT. Its protein product is CASSYRGLNTEAFF.

The chain carries TRBV5-4 and TRBJ2-1; D gene unclear. The V and J ends lost 0 bases and 0 bases respectively, with 10 bases between them. CDR1 is SGHNT, CDR2 YYREEE, per germline (reference sequence). The CDR3 has 16 amino acids. The CDR3 sequence is CASSLGSISSYNEQFF. The CDR3 nucleotides read TGTGCCAGCAGCTTGGGATCGATTAGCTCCTACAATGAGCAGTTCTTC.

This clone showed up just a few times. The chain combines TRBV5-4 with TRBJ1-6, with a weak D call TRBD1 (5 bases). Germline V gene lookup returns CDR1 SGHNT and CDR2 YYREEE (reference sequence). Trimming shortened V by 3 bases and J by 9 bases, and 13 bases separated the two germline ends. The CDR3 consists of 14 residues. This CDR3 is CASSWGDPGSPLHF. CDR3 DNA: TGTGCCAGCAGCTGGGGGGATCCAGGTTCACCCCTCCACTTT.

This chain links TRBV6-5 with TRBJ1-6; no reliable D call. The length of the CDR3 is 14 residues. Germline lookup yields CDR1 MNHEY and CDR2 SVGAGI. The germline V and J ends were trimmed by 10 bases and 6 bases, with 16 bases remaining between them. In nucleotides, the CDR3 is TGTGCCATCAGCCCGGCGGAGTCTAATTCACCCCTCCACTTT. It codes for CAISPAESNSPLHF.

The rearrangement joins TRBV28 to TRBJ2-7, with 8 bases fitting TRBD2. CDR3 length: 15 residues. Trimming cost V 6 bases and J 7 bases; bases outside gene matches: 14. Looked up from germline, CDR1 is MDHEN and CDR2 is SYDVKM. CDR3 loop: CASRAGSGGKREQYF. The CDR3 DNA sequence: TGTGCCAGCAGGGCCGGGTCGGGAGGGAAGAGAGAGCAGTACTTC.

About this clone itself: Other DNA sequences in the sample encode the same CDR3. The chain joins TRBV5-1 to TRBJ2-7, with D possibly being TRBD2 (5 bases). The V end was cut by 3 bases, the J end by 2 bases, with 9 bases between. The germline CDR1 and CDR2 sequences are SGHRS and YFSETQ. The CDR3 consists of 13 residues. The CDR3 region has the DNA TGCGCCAGCAGCTGGACGGGGACCTACGAGCAGTACTTC. Translating it yields CASSWTGTYEQYF.

V usage is TRBV5-7 and J usage is TRBJ2-7, with D uncertain. Being an ORF, TRBV5-7 has a function that is uncertain. This CDR3 is 13 amino acids long. V was pared by 0 bases and J by 3 bases, with 7 bases between. The CDR3 DNA follows: TGTGCCAGCAGCTTGGTAGTTAGCTACGAGCAGTACTTC. Its translation is CASSLVVSYEQYF.

This chain links TRBV7-9 with TRBJ2-1; D might be TRBD2 (5 bases). Germline loops: CDR1 SEHNR, CDR2 FQNEAQ (reference sequence). There are 13 residues in the CDR3. Between the trimmed V and J ends, which lost 5 bases and 7 bases, there was a span of 12 bases. CDR3 amino acids: CASSLGLWNEQFF. The CDR3 nucleotides are TGTGCCAGCAGCCTTGGACTCTGGAATGAGCAGTTCTTC.

The chain links TRBV4-2 to TRBJ2-5; a possible D gene is TRBD1 (6 bases). This CDR3 region has 14 residues. Trimming left V 1 base short and J 2 bases short, with 8 bases between. The germline CDR1 and CDR2 sequences are LGHNA and YNFKEQ. The CDR3 DNA sequence: TGTGCCAGCAGCCAAGCGGACAGACAAGAGACCCAGTACTTC. It encodes CASSQADRQETQYF.

A few counts support this clone. The chain recombines TRBV30 with TRBJ2-1; D is possibly TRBD1 (6 bases). Germline lookup yields CDR1 GTSNPN and CDR2 SVGIG (reference sequence). V was cut by 3 bases and J by 0 bases, with 12 bases left in between. This CDR3 comprises 15 residues. The CDR3 region has the DNA TGTGCCTGGAGGGCTCGAGGGGGCTCCTACAATGAGCAGTTCTTC. Translation gives CAWRARGGSYNEQFF.

The table lists this clone with a few counts. The genes are TRBV7-9 and TRBJ1-3; D uncertain. Germline lookup yields CDR1 SEHNR and CDR2 FQNEAQ (reference sequence). This CDR3 contains 14 residues. Trimming took 4 bases from V and 3 from J, leaving 10 bases between them. CDR3 sequence (DNA): TGTGCCAGCAGCTCCACCCGGGGTGGAAACACCATATATTTT. Amino acids: CASSSTRGGNTIYF.

This clone was recorded a few times. V is TRBV29-1 and J is TRBJ2-7; 9 nucleotides agree with TRBD1. Germline CDR1 SQVTM, CDR2 ANQGSEA. The CDR3 is 13 residues long. The V segment lost 6 bases and the J segment 7 bases; nucleotides outside the gene matches: 10. The CDR3 here is CSVAGQGLREQYF. In DNA, the CDR3 is TGCAGCGTCGCGGGACAGGGTTTGCGAGAGCAGTACTTC.

The chain uses TRBV5-8 and TRBJ1-1; 7 bases align to TRBD1. Unmatched junction bases numbered 3, after V lost 4 bases and J lost 0 bases. CDR3 size: 14 residues. The V gene's germline CDR1 is SGHTS and CDR2 YDEGEE. CDR3 sequence reads: CASSLTGVNTEAFF. The CDR3 nucleotides read TGTGCCAGCAGCCTCACAGGGGTGAACACTGAAGCTTTCTTT.

This clone was counted between two and nine times. The chain has TRBV29-1 and TRBJ2-5, with a tentative D call TRBD1 (6 bases). Per germline, CDR1 SQVTM and CDR2 ANQGSEA. The V end lost 4 bases, the J end lost 5 bases, and 11 bases lay between the germline ends. CDR3 length equals 12 residues. CDR3 sequence (DNA): TGCAGCGTTGGGGGGCCCATTGAGACCCAGTACTTC. Translation: CSVGGPIETQYF. Supplemented by reference TRBV29-1 and TRBJ2-5, the full variable domain reads SAVISQKPSRDICQRGTSLTIQCQVDSQVTMMFWYRQQPGQSLTLIATANQGSEATYESGFVIDKFPISRPNLTFSTLTVSNMSPEDSSIYLCSVGGPIETQYFGPGTRLLVL.

The chain links TRBV5-4 to TRBJ2-5; 8 bases map to TRBD2. Germline loops: CDR1 SGHNT, CDR2 YYREEE (reference sequence). J was trimmed by 5 bases and V by 4 bases; bases with no gene match: 19. This CDR3 contains 18 residues. The chain's CDR3 is CASSPPDRTGGPGETQYF. CDR3 nucleotides: TGTGCCAGCAGCCCCCCCGACCGGACGGGAGGGCCGGGGGAGACCCAGTACTTC.